The 23 T cell receptor beta chains below all came from one sample that was sequenced in a study of T cells in Graves' hyperthyroidism and ophthalmopathy. RNA transcripts yielded amplified TCR beta CDR3 regions. When the TCR CDR3 underwent first-round RT-PCR, the HTBI primer set was used. MiXCR, applied by TCRdb to the multiplex PCR reads, yields one record per CDR3 protein. The table shows 550,000 to 800,000 distinct CDR3 sequences, with 17% occurring only once. Sequenced sample: blood. The receptors shown here come from a man aged 50-59 years with Graves' hyperthyroidism.

This chain links TRBV6-2 or TRBV6-3 with TRBJ2-3; 7 bases agree with TRBD2. Germline V lookup: CDR1 MNHEY, CDR2 SVGEGT. V shed 6 bases, J shed 4 bases, and the junction held 4 bases outside the gene matches. The CDR3 sequence is 13 residues long. The CDR3 DNA reads as TGTGCCAGCAGGTCGACTAGCCCAGATACGCAGTATTTT. Translating gives CASRSTSPDTQYF.

The chain recombines TRBV9 with TRBJ2-1, with no clear D. Germline CDR1 reads SGDLS; CDR2 reads YYNGEE. The CDR3 totals 16 residues. V was shortened by 0 bases and J by 7 bases, with 17 bases between the two germline ends. The DNA of the CDR3 is TGTGCCAGCAGCGTAGACCCCCTTGGGTACCAGAATGAGCAGTTCTTC. Translating it yields CASSVDPLGYQNEQFF.

The rearrangement links TRBV20-1 to TRBJ1-4, with D unclear. CDR3 size: 17 residues. Germline CDR1 is DFQATT and CDR2 is SNEGSKA (reference sequence). V shed 2 bases and J shed 7 bases, with 23 bases lying between them. CDR3 protein: CSARFPSGVGYSEKLFF. CDR3 nucleotide sequence: TGCAGTGCTAGATTCCCGTCTGGGGTAGGATATAGTGAAAAACTGTTTTTT.

The table lists this clonotype with many counts. V usage is TRBV7-2 and J usage is TRBJ1-4, with a possible D match to TRBD1 (6 bases). The V gene lost 3 bases and the J gene lost 5 bases, with 13 bases spanning the gap. Looked up from germline, CDR1 is SGHTA and CDR2 is FQGNSA. The CDR3 extends over 15 amino acids. CDR3 coding DNA: TGTGCCAGCAGCTTCGGGGGCAGTCAAAATGAAAAACTGTTTTTT. Residues: CASSFGGSQNEKLFF. Full variable domain (missing parts from reference TRBV7-2 and TRBJ1-4): GAGVSQSPSNKVTEKGKDVELRCDPISGHTALYWYRQSLGQGLEFLIYFQGNSAPDKSGLPSDRFSAERTGGSVSTLTIQRTQQEDSAVYLCASSFGGSQNEKLFFGSGTQLSVL.

This clonotype was seen repeatedly, ten times or more. The rearrangement links TRBV20-1 to TRBJ2-7; weak D call: TRBD1 (7 bases). The V gene's germline CDR1 is DFQATT and CDR2 SNEGSKA (reference sequence). Trimming stripped 6 bases from V and 0 bases from J, with 18 bases between. This CDR3 comprises 15 residues. This CDR3 reads CSAGGGGGSSYEQYF. CDR3 nucleotide sequence: TGCAGTGCAGGAGGGGGCGGAGGGAGCTCCTACGAGCAGTACTTC.

Only a few counts were recorded for this clonotype. The J gene is TRBJ2-5, the V gene TRBV5-1; TRBD1 might be the D (6 bases). Trimming stripped 6 bases from V and 5 bases from J, with 14 bases between. The CDR3 sequence is 13 residues long. From germline, CDR1 is SGHRS and CDR2 YFSETQ. CDR3 nucleotides: TGCGCCAGCAACCCACAGGGTCGGGAGACCCAGTACTTC. Translated, it gives CASNPQGRETQYF. The full variable domain, in which reference TRBV5-1 and TRBJ2-5 provide the parts outside the CDR3, is KAGVTQTPRYLIKTRGQQVTLSCSPISGHRSVSWYQQTPGQGLQFLFEYFSETQRNKGNFPGRFSGRQFSNSRSEMNVSTLELGDSALYLCASNPQGRETQYFGPGTRLLVL.

V and J are TRBV19 and TRBJ2-2, with 7 bases fitting TRBD1. After removal of 7 bases from V and 1 base from J, the junction contained 6 bases not matched to a gene. The CDR3 length is 15 residues. Germline loops: CDR1 LNHDA, CDR2 SQIVND (reference sequence). The CDR3 here is CASTSQGRNTGELFF. The CDR3, as DNA: TGTGCCAGTACCTCACAGGGGAGGAACACCGGGGAGCTGTTTTTT.

The rearrangement joins TRBV28 to TRBJ2-2, with a weak D call TRBD2 (6 bases). CDR3 length: 14 amino acids. V dropped 6 bases and J dropped 6 bases, with 14 bases sitting between them. Per germline, CDR1 MDHEN and CDR2 SYDVKM. The CDR3 reads CASRLLALSGELFF. In DNA, the CDR3 is TGTGCCAGCAGATTACTAGCCTTATCCGGGGAGCTGTTTTTT.

This clonotype has only a few counts. The chain recombines TRBV5-1 with TRBJ2-7; TRBD1 matches at 11 bases. The ends lost 2 bases at V and 8 bases at J; junction bases unmatched: 12. The CDR3 sequence is 16 residues long. Looked up from germline, CDR1 is SGHRS and CDR2 is YFSETQ. The CDR3, as DNA: TGCGCCAGCAGCTTAGGACAGGGGGCGCGAATGGGCAAGCAGTACTTC. This sequence encodes CASSLGQGARMGKQYF.

There are a few counts of this clonotype. This chain links TRBV29-1 with TRBJ2-3, with 11 bases identical to TRBD2. The CDR3 length is 15 residues. The V gene's germline CDR1 is SQVTM and CDR2 ANQGSEA. The junction had 9 bases not matched to a gene; V was cut back by 6 bases and J by 4 bases. Here the CDR3 DNA reads TGCAGCGTAGAAAATAGCGGGAGGGCCCCAGATACGCAGTATTTT. Its protein is CSVENSGRAPDTQYF.

This clonotype occurred a few times. The J gene is TRBJ2-2, the V gene TRBV10-2; a weak D match, TRBD2 (6 bases). The CDR3 contains 15 residues. V was trimmed by 7 bases and J by 0 bases, leaving 12 bases between them. CDR1 WSHSY and CDR2 SAAADI come from the germline V gene. The CDR3 DNA is TGCGCCAGCATCCCGGCGGGGACGAACACCGGGGAGCTGTTTTTT. Amino acid sequence: CASIPAGTNTGELFF.

The V call is TRBV20-1, the J call TRBJ2-7; 7 nucleotides line up with TRBD1. Germline trimming cut 6 bases from V and 1 base from J; bases unmatched to any gene: 9. CDR1 is DFQATT and CDR2 is SNEGSKA in the germline V gene (reference sequence). The CDR3 has 14 residues. The CDR3 sequence: CSAVSDRKSYEQYF. In DNA form, the CDR3 reads TGCAGTGCCGTCTCGGACAGGAAATCCTACGAGCAGTACTTC.

This clonotype has at least ten counts. V is TRBV7-8 and J is TRBJ1-1, with a weak D call TRBD1 (6 bases). The V end was cut by 7 bases, the J end by 6 bases, with 18 bases between. Germline CDR1 reads SGHVS; CDR2 reads FQNEAQ. The CDR3 totals 14 residues. CDR3 sequence reads: CASNPGGGLAEAFF. The DNA for the CDR3 is TGTGCCAGCAACCCGGGCGGGGGGCTTGCTGAAGCTTTCTTT.

In its sample, this clonotype was seen many times. The chain carries TRBV28 and TRBJ1-6, with a possible D match to TRBD1 (5 bases). Germline V gene sequence: CDR1 MDHEN, CDR2 SYDVKM. The CDR3 totals 14 residues. V lost 6 bases and J 5 bases, leaving 11 bases between the germline ends. CDR3 residues: CASSASGDNSPLHF. For the CDR3, the DNA is TGTGCCAGCAGCGCGTCGGGGGATAATTCACCCCTCCACTTT.

Ten or more counts support this clonotype. The chain couples TRBV11-2 to TRBJ2-2, with TRBD1 matching 9 bases. Germline V gene data show CDR1 as SGHAT and CDR2 as FQNNGV. The CDR3 consists of 15 residues. V trimming: 5 bases; J trimming: 6 bases; junction bases outside the gene matches: 7. The CDR3 region is CASSERDREAGELFF. The CDR3 DNA reads as TGTGCCAGCAGCGAGAGGGACAGGGAGGCCGGGGAGCTGTTTTTT.

The sample holds many counts of this clonotype. V gene TRBV2 combines with J gene TRBJ2-3; 10 bases agree with TRBD1. The junction had 5 bases not matched to a gene; V was cut back by 8 bases and J by 3 bases. In germline, CDR1 is SNHLY, CDR2 FYNNEI. This CDR3 has 14 residues. CDR3 sequence: CASYGQGGTDTQYF. Here the CDR3 DNA reads TGTGCCAGCTATGGACAGGGGGGTACAGATACGCAGTATTTT.

The rearrangement uses TRBV7-2 and TRBJ2-5; D might be TRBD2 (6 bases). CDR1 is SGHTA, CDR2 FQGNSA, per germline. V was shortened by 6 bases and J by 13 bases, with 18 bases between the two germline ends. The CDR3 consists of 12 residues. The DNA of the CDR3 is TGTGCCAGCAGTTTCCACAATTCGGGGGTGTACTTC. This codes for CASSFHNSGVYF.

This clonotype was recorded many times. V gene TRBV27 combines with J gene TRBJ2-7; tentatively, D is TRBD1 or TRBD2 (5 bases each). CDR1 MNHEY and CDR2 SMNVEV come from the germline V gene (reference sequence). V was clipped by 5 bases and J by 2 bases, with 25 bases between them. The CDR3 sequence is 18 residues long. CDR3: CASSPYPPSTGPTYEQYF. Written as DNA, the CDR3 is TGTGCCAGCAGTCCATACCCGCCCAGCACGGGGCCTACCTACGAGCAGTACTTC.

The V call is TRBV6-1, the J call TRBJ1-2; D remains ambiguous. The CDR3 contains 12 residues. V shed 11 bases and J shed 4 bases, with 14 bases lying between them. Germline CDR1 is MNHNS and CDR2 is SASEGT. The CDR3 DNA reads TGTGCCGGAAGCGGAATTTTCTATGGCTACACCTTC. The encoded protein is CAGSGIFYGYTF.

For this clonotype: A much larger clone differs by one base, so this may be a read error. The chain employs TRBV15 and TRBJ2-2, with D perhaps TRBD1 or TRBD2 (5 bases each). Germline CDR1 and CDR2: LNHNV and YYDKDF (reference sequence). This CDR3 comprises 17 residues. CDR3 sequence reads: CAASRGPGRSNTGELFF. The CDR3 DNA sequence: TGTGCCGCCAGCAGAGGCCCGGGACGGTCGAACACCGGGGAGCTGTTTTTT. The variable domain in full, with the rest retrieved from reference TRBV15 and TRBJ2-2, is DAMVIQNPRYQVTQFGKPVTLSCSQTLNHNVMYWYQQKSSQAPKLLFHYYDKDFNNEADTPDNFQSRRPNTSFCFLDIRSPGLGDTAMYLCAASRGPGRSNTGELFFGEGSRLTVL.

In this sample, this clonotype turned up many times. The rearrangement joins TRBV2 to TRBJ2-1; 8 positions match TRBD2. V shed 2 bases and J 5 bases; nucleotides not matched to a gene: 8. The CDR3 sequence is 16 residues long. The germline gives CDR1 SNHLY, CDR2 FYNNEI. The CDR3 coding sequence is TGTGCCAGCAGTGAATGGAGCGGGAGCGGGGACAATGAGCAGTTCTTC. This codes for CASSEWSGSGDNEQFF.

This clonotype has ten or more counts. The chain employs TRBV10-3 and TRBJ2-2; 10 bases are a match to TRBD2. CDR1 and CDR2 (germline): ENHRY, SYGVKD. With 6 bases clipped from V and 6 bases from J, the junction kept 16 bases outside the gene matches. The CDR3 sequence is 18 residues long. CDR3 coding DNA: TGTGCCATCAGCGATACGCGGAGCGGGAGGGTTATGGCCGGGGAGCTGTTTTTT. This translates into CAISDTRSGRVMAGELFF.

This chain connects TRBV3-1 to TRBJ2-7, with D possibly called TRBD1 or TRBD2 (5 bases each). Germline assignment: CDR1 LGHDT and CDR2 YNNKEL (reference sequence). V was pared by 0 bases and J by 5 bases, with 17 bases between. This CDR3 comprises 16 residues. CDR3 in amino acids: CASSQETGPRRNEQYF. The CDR3 coding sequence is TGTGCCAGCAGCCAAGAAACGGGACCCCGGCGGAACGAGCAGTACTTC.